This T cell receptor (beta chain) was obtained from a study of T cells in Graves' hyperthyroidism and ophthalmopathy. This CDR3 is built from 16 residues. Germline CDR1 reads SGHAT; CDR2 reads FQNNGV. V lost 5 bases to trimming and J lost 3 bases, with 19 bases between them. Uncontrolled infection, other autoimmune disease, pregnancy or lactation disqualified patients from enrolment. RNA transcripts provided the source from which TCR beta CDR3 regions were amplified. Carried out on the TCR CDR3, a first-round RT-PCR used the HTBI primer set. TCRdb called the multiplex PCR reads again in MiXCR, with one record for every CDR3 protein. The repertoire holds about 570,000 distinct CDR3 sequences, roughly 46% seen once, with 19% in the top ten.

This sequence originates from an adult woman with Graves' disease, either hyperthyroidism or ophthalmopathy (not recorded which). V and J are TRBV11-2 and TRBJ2-5; D perhaps matches TRBD2 (6 bases). Sequenced: peripheral blood or thyroid tissue (not recorded which). The CDR3, as DNA: TGTGCCAGCAGCGCCGGCAGGGCGGGGAGCGAAGAGACCCAGTACTTC. This gives the protein CASSAGRAGSEETQYF.